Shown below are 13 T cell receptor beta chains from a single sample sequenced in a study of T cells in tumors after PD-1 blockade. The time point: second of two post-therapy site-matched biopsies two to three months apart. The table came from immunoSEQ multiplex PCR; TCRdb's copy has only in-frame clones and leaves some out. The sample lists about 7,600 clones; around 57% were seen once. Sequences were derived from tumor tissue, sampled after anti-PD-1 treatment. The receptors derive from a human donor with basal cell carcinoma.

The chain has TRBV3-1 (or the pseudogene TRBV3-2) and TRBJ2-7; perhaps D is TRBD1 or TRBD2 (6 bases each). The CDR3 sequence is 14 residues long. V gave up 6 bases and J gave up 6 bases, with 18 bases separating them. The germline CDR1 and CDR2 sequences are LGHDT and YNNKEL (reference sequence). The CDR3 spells CASSPRGPLFEQYF. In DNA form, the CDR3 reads TGTGCCAGCAGTCCTCGGGGGCCGCTCTTCGAGCAGTACTTC.

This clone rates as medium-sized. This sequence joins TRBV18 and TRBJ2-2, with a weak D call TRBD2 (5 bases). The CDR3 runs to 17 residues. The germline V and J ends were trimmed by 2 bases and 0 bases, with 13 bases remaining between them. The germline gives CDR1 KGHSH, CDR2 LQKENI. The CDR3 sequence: CASSPAFQRSNTGELFF. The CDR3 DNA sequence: TGTGCCAGCTCACCAGCCTTCCAGCGGTCGAACACCGGGGAGCTGTTTTTT.

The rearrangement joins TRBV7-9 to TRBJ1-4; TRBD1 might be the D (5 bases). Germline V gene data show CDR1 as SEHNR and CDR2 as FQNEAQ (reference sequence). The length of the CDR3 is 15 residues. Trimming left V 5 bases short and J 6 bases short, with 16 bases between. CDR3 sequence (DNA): TGTGCCAGCAGCAGCGGGCCCACGGGGGATGAAAAACTGTTTTTT. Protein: CASSSGPTGDEKLFF.

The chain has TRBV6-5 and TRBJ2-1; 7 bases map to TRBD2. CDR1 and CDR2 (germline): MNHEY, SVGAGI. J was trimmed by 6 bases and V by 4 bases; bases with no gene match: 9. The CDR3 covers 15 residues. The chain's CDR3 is CASSLAPSGGNEQFF. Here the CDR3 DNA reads TGTGCCAGCAGTTTGGCCCCATCGGGGGGCAATGAGCAGTTCTTC.

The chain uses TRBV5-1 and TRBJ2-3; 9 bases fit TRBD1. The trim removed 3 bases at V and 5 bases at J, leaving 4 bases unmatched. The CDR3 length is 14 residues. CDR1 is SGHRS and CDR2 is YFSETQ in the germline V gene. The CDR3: CASSSGQGGDTQYF. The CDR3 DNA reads TGCGCCAGCAGCTCGGGACAGGGAGGAGATACGCAGTATTTT.

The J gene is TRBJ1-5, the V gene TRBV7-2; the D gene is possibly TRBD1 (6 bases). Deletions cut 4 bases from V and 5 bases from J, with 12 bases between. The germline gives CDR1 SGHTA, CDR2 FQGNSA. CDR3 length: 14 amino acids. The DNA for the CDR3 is TGTGCCAGCAGCTCCCAACAGGGATATCAGCCCCAGCATTTT. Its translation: CASSSQQGYQPQHF.

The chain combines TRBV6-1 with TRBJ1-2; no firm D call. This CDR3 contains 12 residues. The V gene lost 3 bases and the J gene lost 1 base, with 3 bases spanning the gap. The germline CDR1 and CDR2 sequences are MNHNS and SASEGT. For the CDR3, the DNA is TGTGCCAGCAGTGACAGTAACTATGGCTACACCTTC. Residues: CASSDSNYGYTF.

CDR3 region: CASRGEGYTDTQYF. In DNA form, the CDR3 reads TGTGCCAGCCGGGGCGAGGGATACACAGATACGCAGTATTTT. The V call is TRBV6-5, the J call TRBJ2-3; D is possibly TRBD1 or TRBD2 (5 bases each). CDR1 and CDR2 from the germline V gene are MNHEY and SVGAGI. The CDR3 extends over 14 amino acids. Trimming took off 8 bases at V and 2 bases at J, with 14 bases between the two ends.

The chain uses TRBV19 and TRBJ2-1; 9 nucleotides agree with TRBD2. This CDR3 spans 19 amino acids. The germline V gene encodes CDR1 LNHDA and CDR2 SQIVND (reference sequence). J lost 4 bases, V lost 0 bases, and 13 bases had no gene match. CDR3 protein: CASSIDQGVSGGPYNEQFF. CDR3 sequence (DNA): TGTGCCAGTAGTATAGATCAGGGGGTTAGCGGGGGCCCATACAATGAGCAGTTCTTC.

The CDR3, as DNA: TGCGCCAGCAGCCAAGTAACCGGGGGCGCGAGAGATACGCAGTATTTT. Its translation: CASSQVTGGARDTQYF. The chain couples TRBV4-1 to TRBJ2-3, with D possibly being TRBD1 or TRBD2 (6 bases each). V lost 1 base and J lost 5, with 16 bases in between. Germline values: CDR1 MGHRA, CDR2 YSYEKL. CDR3 length equals 16 residues.

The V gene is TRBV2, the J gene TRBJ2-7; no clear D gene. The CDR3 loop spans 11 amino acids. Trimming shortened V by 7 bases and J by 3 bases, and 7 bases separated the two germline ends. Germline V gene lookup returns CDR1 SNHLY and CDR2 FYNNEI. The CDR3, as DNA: TGTGCCAGCATATTTAACTACGAGCAGTACTTC. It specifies CASIFNYEQYF.

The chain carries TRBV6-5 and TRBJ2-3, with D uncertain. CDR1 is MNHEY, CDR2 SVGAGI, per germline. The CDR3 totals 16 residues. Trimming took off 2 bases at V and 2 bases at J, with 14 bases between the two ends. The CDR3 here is CASSYRATSFTDTQYF. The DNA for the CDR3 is TGTGCCAGCAGTTACCGAGCGACTTCATTCACAGATACGCAGTATTTT.

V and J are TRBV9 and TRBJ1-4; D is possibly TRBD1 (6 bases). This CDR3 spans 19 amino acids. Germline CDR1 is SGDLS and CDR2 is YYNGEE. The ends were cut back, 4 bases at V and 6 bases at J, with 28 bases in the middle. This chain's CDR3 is CASSSPRLRSGGRDEKLFF. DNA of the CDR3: TGTGCCAGCAGCTCCCCTCGGTTGCGGTCGGGGGGGCGCGATGAAAAACTGTTTTTT.